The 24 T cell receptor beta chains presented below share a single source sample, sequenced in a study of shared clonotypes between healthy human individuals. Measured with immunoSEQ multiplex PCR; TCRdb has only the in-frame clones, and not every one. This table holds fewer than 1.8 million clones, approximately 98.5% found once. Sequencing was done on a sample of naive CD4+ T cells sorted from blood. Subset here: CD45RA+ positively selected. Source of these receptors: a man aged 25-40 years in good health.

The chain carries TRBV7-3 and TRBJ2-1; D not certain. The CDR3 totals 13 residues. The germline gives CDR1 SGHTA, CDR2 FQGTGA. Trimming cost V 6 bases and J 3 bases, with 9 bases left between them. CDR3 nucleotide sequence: TGTGCCAGCAGTTCAGACGGCTACAATGAGCAGTTCTTC. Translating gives CASSSDGYNEQFF.

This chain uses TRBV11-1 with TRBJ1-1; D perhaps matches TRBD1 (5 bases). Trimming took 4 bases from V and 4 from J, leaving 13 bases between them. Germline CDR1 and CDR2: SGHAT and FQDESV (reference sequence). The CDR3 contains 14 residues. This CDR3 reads CASSSVAGSTEAFF. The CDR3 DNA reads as TGTGCCAGCAGCTCCGTAGCAGGGAGCACTGAAGCTTTCTTT.

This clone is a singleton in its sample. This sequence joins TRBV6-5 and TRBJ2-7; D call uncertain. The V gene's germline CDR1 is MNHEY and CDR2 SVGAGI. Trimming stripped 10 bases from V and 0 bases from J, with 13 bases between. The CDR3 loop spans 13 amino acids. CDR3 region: CATVNLYSYEQYF. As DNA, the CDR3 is TGTGCCACCGTCAACCTCTACTCCTACGAGCAGTACTTC.

CDR3 sequence: CASSIDRDPYNEQFF. CDR3 in DNA: TGTGCCAGTAGTATAGACCGGGATCCCTACAATGAGCAGTTCTTC. The chain carries TRBV19 and TRBJ2-1; the D gene is possibly TRBD2 (5 bases). The CDR3 is 15 residues long. The germline gives CDR1 LNHDA, CDR2 SQIVND (reference sequence). V shed 0 bases and J shed 2 bases, with 8 bases lying between them.

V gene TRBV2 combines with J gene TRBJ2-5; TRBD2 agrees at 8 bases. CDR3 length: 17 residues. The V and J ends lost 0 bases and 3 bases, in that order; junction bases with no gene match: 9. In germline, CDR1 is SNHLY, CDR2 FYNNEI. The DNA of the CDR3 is TGTGCCAGCAGTGAAGCCAGCGGGGGTTCAATGAAAGAGACCCAGTACTTC. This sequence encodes CASSEASGGSMKETQYF.

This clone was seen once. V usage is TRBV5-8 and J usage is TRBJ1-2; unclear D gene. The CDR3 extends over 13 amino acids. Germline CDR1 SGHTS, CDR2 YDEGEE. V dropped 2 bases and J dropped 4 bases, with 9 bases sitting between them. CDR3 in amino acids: CASSFRKGYGYTF. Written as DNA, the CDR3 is TGTGCCAGCAGCTTCCGAAAGGGCTATGGCTACACCTTC.

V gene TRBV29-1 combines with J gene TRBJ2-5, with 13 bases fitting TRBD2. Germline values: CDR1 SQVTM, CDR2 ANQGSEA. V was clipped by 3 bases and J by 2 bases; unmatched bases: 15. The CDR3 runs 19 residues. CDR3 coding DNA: TGCAGCGTTGAGGATAAAGCGGGACTAGCGGGACTCTTACAAGAGACCCAGTACTTC. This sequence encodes CSVEDKAGLAGLLQETQYF.

The CDR3: CASRSLDSFPGELFF. The CDR3 DNA sequence: TGTGCCAGTAGATCTCTCGACAGTTTCCCCGGGGAGCTGTTTTTT. The chain employs TRBV19 and TRBJ2-2; tentatively, D is TRBD1 (5 bases). Germline loops: CDR1 LNHDA, CDR2 SQIVND (reference sequence). Trimming removed 6 bases at V and 6 bases at J, with 17 bases between. CDR3 length equals 15 residues.

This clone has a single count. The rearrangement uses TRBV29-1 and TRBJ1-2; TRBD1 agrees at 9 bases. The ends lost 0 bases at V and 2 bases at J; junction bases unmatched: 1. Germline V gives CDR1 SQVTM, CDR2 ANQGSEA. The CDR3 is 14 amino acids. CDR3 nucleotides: TGCAGCGTTGAAGACGGGACAGGGAACTATGGCTACACCTTC. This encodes CSVEDGTGNYGYTF.

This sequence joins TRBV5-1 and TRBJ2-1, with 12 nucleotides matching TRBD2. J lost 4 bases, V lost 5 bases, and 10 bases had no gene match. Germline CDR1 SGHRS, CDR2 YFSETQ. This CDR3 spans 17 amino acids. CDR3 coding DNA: TGCGCCAGCAGTTCCGGACTAGCGGGGACCTATTACAATGAGCAGTTCTTC. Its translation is CASSSGLAGTYYNEQFF.

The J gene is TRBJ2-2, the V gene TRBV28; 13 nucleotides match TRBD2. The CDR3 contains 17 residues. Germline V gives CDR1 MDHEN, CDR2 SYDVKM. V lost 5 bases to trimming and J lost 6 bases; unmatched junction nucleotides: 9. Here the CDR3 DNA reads TGTGCCAGCAGTCCCACTAGCGGGAGGGCCGAGGCCGGGGAGCTGTTTTTT. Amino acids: CASSPTSGRAEAGELFF.

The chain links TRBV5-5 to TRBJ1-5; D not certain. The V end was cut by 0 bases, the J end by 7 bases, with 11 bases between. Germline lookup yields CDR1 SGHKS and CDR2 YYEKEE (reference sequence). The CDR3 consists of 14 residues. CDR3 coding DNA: TGTGCCAGCAGCTTGGCCGAGGTGGGACAGCCCCAGCATTTT. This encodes CASSLAEVGQPQHF.

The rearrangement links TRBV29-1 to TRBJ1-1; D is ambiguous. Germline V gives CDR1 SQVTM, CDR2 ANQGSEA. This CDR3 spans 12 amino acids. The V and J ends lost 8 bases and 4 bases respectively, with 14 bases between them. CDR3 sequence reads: CSFAGWGTEAFF. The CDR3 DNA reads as TGCAGCTTCGCAGGTTGGGGCACTGAAGCTTTCTTT.

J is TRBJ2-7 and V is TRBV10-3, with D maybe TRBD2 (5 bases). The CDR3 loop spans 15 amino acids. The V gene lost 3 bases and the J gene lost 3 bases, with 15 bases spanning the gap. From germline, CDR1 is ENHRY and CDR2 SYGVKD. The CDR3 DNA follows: TGTGCCATCAGTGACAACACCCGGACTGGCTACGAGCAGTACTTC. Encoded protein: CAISDNTRTGYEQYF.

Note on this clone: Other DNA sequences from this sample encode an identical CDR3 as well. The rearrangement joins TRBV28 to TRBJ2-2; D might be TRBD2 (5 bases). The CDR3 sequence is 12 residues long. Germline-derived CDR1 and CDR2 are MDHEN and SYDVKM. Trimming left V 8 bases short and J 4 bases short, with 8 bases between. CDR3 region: CASGSGTGELFF. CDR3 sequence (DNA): TGTGCCAGCGGAAGCGGCACCGGGGAGCTGTTTTTT.

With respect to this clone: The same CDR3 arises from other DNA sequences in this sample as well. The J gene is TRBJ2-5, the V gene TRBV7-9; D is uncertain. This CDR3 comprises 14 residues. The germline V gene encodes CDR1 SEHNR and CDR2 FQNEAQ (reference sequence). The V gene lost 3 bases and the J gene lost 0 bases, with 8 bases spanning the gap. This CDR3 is CASSLSAYQETQYF. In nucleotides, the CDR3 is TGTGCCAGCAGCTTGTCCGCGTACCAAGAGACCCAGTACTTC.

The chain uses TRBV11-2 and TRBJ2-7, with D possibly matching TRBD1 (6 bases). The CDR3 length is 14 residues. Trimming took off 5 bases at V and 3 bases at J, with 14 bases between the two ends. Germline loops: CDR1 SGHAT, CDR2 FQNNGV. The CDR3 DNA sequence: TGTGCCAGCAGCCGAGTAGGGGGTAGCTACGAGCAGTACTTC. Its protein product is CASSRVGGSYEQYF.

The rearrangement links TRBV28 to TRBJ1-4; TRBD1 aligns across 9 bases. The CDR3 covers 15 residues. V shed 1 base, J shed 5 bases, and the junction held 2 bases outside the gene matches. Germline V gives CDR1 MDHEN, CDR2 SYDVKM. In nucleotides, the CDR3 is TGTGCCAGCAGTTTATCCGGGACAGGGAATGAAAAACTGTTTTTT. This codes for CASSLSGTGNEKLFF.

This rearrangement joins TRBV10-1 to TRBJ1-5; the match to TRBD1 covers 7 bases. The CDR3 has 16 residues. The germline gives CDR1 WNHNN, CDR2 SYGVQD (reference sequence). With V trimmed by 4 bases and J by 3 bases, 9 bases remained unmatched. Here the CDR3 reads CASSVTGEWDNQPQHF. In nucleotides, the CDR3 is TGCGCCAGCAGTGTTACAGGGGAATGGGACAATCAGCCCCAGCATTTT.

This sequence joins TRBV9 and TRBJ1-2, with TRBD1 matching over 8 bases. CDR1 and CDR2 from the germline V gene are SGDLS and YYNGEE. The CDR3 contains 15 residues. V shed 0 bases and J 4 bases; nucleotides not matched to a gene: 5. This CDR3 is CASSVGPGTGYGYTF. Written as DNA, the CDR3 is TGTGCCAGCAGCGTAGGCCCAGGGACAGGCTATGGCTACACCTTC.

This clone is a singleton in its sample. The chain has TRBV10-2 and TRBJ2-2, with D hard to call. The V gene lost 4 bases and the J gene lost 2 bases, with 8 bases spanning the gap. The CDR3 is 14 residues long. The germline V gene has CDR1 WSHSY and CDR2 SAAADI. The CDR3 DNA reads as TGCGCCAGCAGTGGGCCCCATAACACCGGGGAGCTGTTTTTT. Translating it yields CASSGPHNTGELFF.

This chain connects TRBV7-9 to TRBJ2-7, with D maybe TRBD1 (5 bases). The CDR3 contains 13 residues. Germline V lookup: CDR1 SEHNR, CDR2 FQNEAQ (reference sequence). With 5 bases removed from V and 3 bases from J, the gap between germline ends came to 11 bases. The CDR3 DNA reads TGTGCCAGCAGCAAGACAGTGCTCTACGAGCAGTACTTC. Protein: CASSKTVLYEQYF.

The CDR3 nucleotides read TGTGCCAGCAGCTTAACTAGCGGGGAAACCTACGAGCAGTACTTC. It is translated as CASSLTSGETYEQYF. The rearrangement uses TRBV11-2 and TRBJ2-7, with 10 bases lining up with TRBD2. CDR1 is SGHAT, CDR2 FQNNGV, per germline. The junction had 3 bases not matched to a gene; V was cut back by 2 bases and J by 2 bases. The CDR3 loop spans 15 amino acids.

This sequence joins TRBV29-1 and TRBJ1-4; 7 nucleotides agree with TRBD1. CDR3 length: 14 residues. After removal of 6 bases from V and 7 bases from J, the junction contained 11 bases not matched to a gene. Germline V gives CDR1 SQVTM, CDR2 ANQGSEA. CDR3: CSVQTGRGGEKLFF. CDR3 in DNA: TGCAGCGTACAGACAGGGAGAGGGGGTGAAAAACTGTTTTTT.